This TCR beta chain was retrieved from a study of neurological immune-mediated disorders. Study-wide background: Secondary progressive cases numbered 3 among the approximately 35 multiple sclerosis patients, while the other 31 were relapsing-remitting.

CDR3 length equals 14 residues. Germline CDR1 and CDR2: LNHDA and SQIVND (reference sequence). Trimming at V came to 6 bases and at J to 4 bases, leaving 4 bases not matched to a gene. In its sample, this clonotype was seen many times. With 10-nucleotide random UMIs included, cDNA was synthesized by 5'RACE. MiXCR, run by TCRdb on the 5' RACE reads, gives a single entry per CDR3 protein. The repertoire includes tens of thousands of distinct CDR3 sequences, roughly 2% of them detected once, and around 2% sits in the top ten. The rearrangement links TRBV19 to TRBJ2-2; 8 bases are shared with TRBD2. Sequenced sample: PBMCs. The receptor comes from a woman aged 35 to 49 with multiple sclerosis. The CDR3 DNA reads TGTGCCAGTAGCGACGGGGGGGCCACCGGGGAGCTGTTTTTT. Its translation is CASSDGGATGELFF. The full variable domain, completed using reference TRBV19 and TRBJ2-2, is DGGITQSPKYLFRKEGQNVTLSCEQNLNHDAMYWYRQDPGQGLRLIYYSQIVNDFQKGDIAEGYSVSREKKESFPLTVTSAQKNPTAFYLCASSDGGATGELFFGEGSRLTVL.